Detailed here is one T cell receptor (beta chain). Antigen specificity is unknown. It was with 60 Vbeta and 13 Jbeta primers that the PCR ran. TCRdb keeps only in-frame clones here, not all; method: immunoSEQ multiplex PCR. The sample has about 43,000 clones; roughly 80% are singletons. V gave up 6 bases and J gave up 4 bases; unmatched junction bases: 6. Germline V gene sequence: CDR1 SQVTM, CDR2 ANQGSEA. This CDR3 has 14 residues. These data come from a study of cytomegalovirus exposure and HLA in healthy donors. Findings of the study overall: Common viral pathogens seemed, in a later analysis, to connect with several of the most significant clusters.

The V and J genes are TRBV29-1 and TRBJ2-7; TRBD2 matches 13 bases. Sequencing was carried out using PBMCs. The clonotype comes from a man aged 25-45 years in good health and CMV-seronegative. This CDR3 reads CSVLGTSGDYEQYF. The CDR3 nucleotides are TGCAGCGTACTCGGGACTAGCGGGGATTACGAGCAGTACTTC.